This T cell receptor beta chain was captured by sequencing in a study of glioma-infiltrating T cells after dendritic cell vaccination. At the level of the study: Between about 2002 and 2012, patients got autologous tumor lysate-pulsed dendritic cell vaccines. Autologous tumor lysate was loaded overnight onto monocyte-derived dendritic cells grown seven days with IL-4 and GM-CSF. Findings of the study overall: Patients with more pretreatment TILs had longer time to progression and survival.

Libraries were prepared by immunoSEQ multiplex PCR; TCRdb keeps only in-frame clonotypes and omits some of them. Here the sample spans 72,000 or so clones, about nine tenths being singletons. Time point indicated: after dendritic cell vaccination, including at tumor progression/relapse. CDR1 is SGHDT, CDR2 YYEEEE, per germline. This CDR3 has 15 amino acids. Trimming pared 0 bases from V and 4 bases from J, leaving 13 bases between. A note on this clone: Its specificity is not known.

This specimen was blood, taken after dendritic cell vaccination. The chain combines TRBV5-6 with TRBJ1-2; D gene unclear. The TCR was taken from a human donor with glioblastoma. CDR3 nucleotides: TGTGCCAGCAGCTTGGGGACGGACTTGGCCTATGGCTACACCTTC. Its protein is CASSLGTDLAYGYTF. Complete variable domain (other parts from reference TRBV5-6 and TRBJ1-2): DAGVTQSPTHLIKTRGQQVTLRCSPKSGHDTVSWYQQALGQGPQFIFQYYEEEERQRGNFPDRFSGHQFPNYSSELNVNALLLGDSALYLCASSLGTDLAYGYTFGSGTRLTVV.